Below, 15 T cell receptor beta chains from the same sample are listed, as sequenced in a study of T cell responses to AZD1222 COVID-19 vaccine. Method: immunoSEQ multiplex PCR; TCRdb's copy keeps in-frame clones and lacks some. Of some 130,000 clones listed, 70% to 90% are singletons. The starting material was peripheral blood, obtained on day 0 of AZD1222 vaccination. These TCRs come from an adult in good health.

The chain joins TRBV12-5 to TRBJ1-2; the D gene is possibly TRBD1 (5 bases). Germline CDR1 reads LGHNT; CDR2 reads FRNRAP. V was cut by 7 bases and J by 5 bases, with 26 bases left in between. The CDR3 runs 17 residues. CDR3 protein: CASAHSRDLVPPYGYTF. The CDR3 region has the DNA TGTGCTAGTGCCCATTCCAGGGATTTAGTCCCGCCTTATGGCTACACCTTC.

The V and J genes are TRBV28 and TRBJ1-6; 7 nucleotides line up with TRBD1. CDR1 MDHEN and CDR2 SYDVKM come from the germline V gene. The CDR3 has 15 amino acids. V was pared by 6 bases and J by 6 bases, with 8 bases of the junction left unmatched. The CDR3 coding sequence is TGTGCCAGCAGAAACCGGGACAGCCCTAATTCACCCCTCCACTTT. This encodes CASRNRDSPNSPLHF.

The chain has TRBV6-2 or TRBV6-3 and TRBJ1-5; 7 bases map to TRBD1. The CDR3 has 19 residues. V trimming: 5 bases; J trimming: 3 bases; junction bases outside the gene matches: 19. The germline V gene has CDR1 MNHEY and CDR2 SVGEGT. The DNA of the CDR3 is TGTGCCAGCAGTCAAAGAGGGGACAGAAGGGGCCCGTCCAATCAGCCCCAGCATTTT. It is translated as CASSQRGDRRGPSNQPQHF.

The rearrangement joins TRBV2 to TRBJ2-7, with 13 bases fitting TRBD2. The junction had 18 bases not matched to a gene; V was cut back by 11 bases and J by 5 bases. Germline lookup yields CDR1 SNHLY and CDR2 FYNNEI. CDR3 size: 17 residues. This CDR3 reads CASQNDRATSGRNEQYF. Written as DNA, the CDR3 is TGTGCCTCCCAAAACGACAGAGCGACTAGCGGGAGGAACGAGCAGTACTTC.

This chain uses TRBV28 with TRBJ1-5; no clear D. V lost 6 bases and J lost 2, with 5 bases in between. The length of the CDR3 is 12 residues. The germline gives CDR1 MDHEN, CDR2 SYDVKM. The CDR3 nucleotides read TGTGCCAGCAGCCAGCGCAATCAGCCCCAGCATTTT. Its protein is CASSQRNQPQHF.

V and J are TRBV6-5 and TRBJ1-1, with D tentatively TRBD1 (5 bases). Per germline, CDR1 MNHEY and CDR2 SVGAGI. The CDR3 sequence is 13 residues long. The ends were cut back, 7 bases at V and 1 base at J, with 10 bases in the middle. The CDR3 loop is CASNGGKNTEAFF. In nucleotides, the CDR3 is TGTGCCAGCAATGGGGGAAAGAACACTGAAGCTTTCTTT.

This clone was seen once. The chain links TRBV19 to TRBJ1-3, with TRBD1 as a possible D gene (6 bases). Germline V gene data show CDR1 as LNHDA and CDR2 as SQIVND (reference sequence). The V end lost 7 bases, the J end lost 1 base, and 8 bases lay between the germline ends. CDR3 length: 13 amino acids. For the CDR3, the DNA is TGTGCCAGTAAGGGGGTATCTGGAAACACCATATATTTT. As protein: CASKGVSGNTIYF.

The rearrangement uses TRBV7-2 and TRBJ2-5, with 12 bases that match TRBD2. The CDR3 runs to 15 residues. The J segment lost 4 bases and the V segment lost 5 bases, leaving 5 bases of the junction unmatched. Germline V gene sequence: CDR1 SGHTA, CDR2 FQGNSA. CDR3 sequence: CASSVRLAGAETQYF. DNA for the CDR3: TGTGCCAGCAGCGTCAGACTAGCGGGGGCAGAGACCCAGTACTTC.

About this clone itself: This sample also contains other DNA sequences that code for the same CDR3. The chain links TRBV13 to TRBJ1-3, with no clear D. CDR1 is PRHDT and CDR2 is FYEKMQ in the germline V gene (reference sequence). The CDR3 is made up of 15 amino acids. V lost 5 bases, J lost 0 bases, and 11 bases lay in between. CDR3: CASSLDSSSGNTIYF. CDR3 in DNA: TGTGCCAGCAGCCTCGATTCCAGCTCTGGAAACACCATATATTTT.

The chain couples TRBV7-2 to TRBJ1-1, with D possibly TRBD1 on 6 matching bases. This CDR3 spans 17 amino acids. V shed 3 bases and J shed 0 bases, with 17 bases lying between them. Germline CDR1 SGHTA, CDR2 FQGNSA. This CDR3 is CASSLYAGAYMNTEAFF. CDR3 sequence (DNA): TGTGCCAGCAGCTTGTATGCGGGGGCCTACATGAACACTGAAGCTTTCTTT.

This clone was seen more than once but under ten times. This sequence joins TRBV19 and TRBJ1-6; D might be TRBD1 (6 bases). From germline, CDR1 is LNHDA and CDR2 SQIVND (reference sequence). This CDR3 is 14 amino acids long. The germline V and J ends were trimmed by 6 bases and 6 bases, with 12 bases remaining between them. This chain's CDR3 is CASRTQGTNSPLHF. CDR3 bases: TGTGCCAGTAGGACACAGGGAACTAATTCACCCCTCCACTTT. Full variable domain (missing parts from reference TRBV19 and TRBJ1-6): DGGITQSPKYLFRKEGQNVTLSCEQNLNHDAMYWYRQDPGQGLRLIYYSQIVNDFQKGDIAEGYSVSREKKESFPLTVTSAQKNPTAFYLCASRTQGTNSPLHFGNGTRLTVT.

This clone appeared once. The rearrangement uses TRBV7-2 and TRBJ2-1; 12 bases align to TRBD2. Germline V gives CDR1 SGHTA, CDR2 FQGNSA. The CDR3 totals 16 residues. Trimming removed 0 bases from V and 8 bases from J; junction bases left unmatched: 5. The CDR3 sequence is CASSLAPSGGAYEQFF. The CDR3, as DNA: TGTGCCAGCAGCTTAGCCCCTAGCGGGGGGGCGTATGAGCAGTTCTTC.

This chain joins TRBV9 and TRBJ1-6; no clear D. The CDR3 loop spans 14 amino acids. Germline V gene sequence: CDR1 SGDLS, CDR2 YYNGEE. Trimming left V 0 bases short and J 9 bases short, with 10 bases between. CDR3 bases: TGTGCCAGCAGCGTAGTCGGGTACGCTTCACCCCTCCACTTT. Its protein product is CASSVVGYASPLHF.

The rearrangement links TRBV2 to TRBJ1-6; D unresolved. With 8 bases removed from V and 0 bases from J, the gap between germline ends came to 11 bases. The CDR3 extends over 15 amino acids. Per the germline V gene, CDR1 is SNHLY and CDR2 is FYNNEI. CDR3 nucleotides: TGTGCCAGCCGTCAATTAAGCTCCTATAATTCACCCCTCCACTTT. Translated: CASRQLSSYNSPLHF.

The chain combines TRBV19 with TRBJ2-3; 7 nucleotides match TRBD2. Trimming removed 7 bases from V and 2 bases from J; junction bases left unmatched: 12. Germline V gives CDR1 LNHDA, CDR2 SQIVND (reference sequence). CDR3 length: 16 residues. CDR3 nucleotides: TGTGCCAGTACCCCCGGGGGGACCCCATCCACAGATACGCAGTATTTT. This translates into CASTPGGTPSTDTQYF.